This TCR beta chain appears in the sequencing data of a study of blood T cell repertoires in COVID-19. Study summary: The United States, Italy and Spain were the sources of the acute and convalescent COVID-19 samples. From T cells, B-cell-depleted T cells, or PBMCs came the material, which was cDNA or gDNA.

Germline V gene data show CDR1 as WSHSY and CDR2 as SAAADI. CDR3 length: 13 residues. V was pared by 6 bases and J by 5 bases, with 8 bases between. Using immunoSEQ multiplex PCR, the repertoire was profiled, and TCRdb retains in-frame clones only, with some absent. The sample consists of over 15,000 clones, 81% of them appearing once. The specimen sequenced was peripheral blood. This clonotype was obtained from a man between 60 and 75 years old with acute or convalescent COVID-19. V usage is TRBV10-2 and J usage is TRBJ1-6; D may be TRBD1 (6 bases). The CDR3 loop is CASRQGHNSPLHF. The CDR3 nucleotides are TGCGCCAGCAGACAGGGACATAATTCACCCCTCCACTTT.